This TCR beta chain emerged from a study of sequential checkpoint blockade in melanoma. About the research overall: Arm A got nivolumab then ipilimumab; arm B the reverse, 1:1.

The CDR3 is made up of 17 amino acids. Per the germline V gene, CDR1 is MDHEN and CDR2 is SYDVKM. V trimming: 4 bases; J trimming: 1 base; junction bases outside the gene matches: 12. Described treatment: randomized to nivolumab then ipilimumab (arm A) or the reverse (arm B). DNA-damaging chemotherapy had not been given to any patient beforehand. Live CD3+CD8+ CD19− CD56− cells were sorted from PBMCs. The assay was immunoSEQ multiplex PCR, and TCRdb's table has in-frame clones only and misses some. The sample contains some 16,000 clones, more than 85% of which appear only once. The sample here was CD8+ T cells sorted from blood (inferred from file names), taken from a patient given nivolumab and ipilimumab in sequence. The source is a human donor with melanoma. The gene calls are TRBV28 and TRBJ1-1, with 7 nucleotides matching TRBD1. The CDR3 DNA reads TGTGCCAGCAGTTCGCATTTTAGGGGACAGCGGAACACTGAAGCTTTCTTT. Amino acids: CASSSHFRGQRNTEAFF.